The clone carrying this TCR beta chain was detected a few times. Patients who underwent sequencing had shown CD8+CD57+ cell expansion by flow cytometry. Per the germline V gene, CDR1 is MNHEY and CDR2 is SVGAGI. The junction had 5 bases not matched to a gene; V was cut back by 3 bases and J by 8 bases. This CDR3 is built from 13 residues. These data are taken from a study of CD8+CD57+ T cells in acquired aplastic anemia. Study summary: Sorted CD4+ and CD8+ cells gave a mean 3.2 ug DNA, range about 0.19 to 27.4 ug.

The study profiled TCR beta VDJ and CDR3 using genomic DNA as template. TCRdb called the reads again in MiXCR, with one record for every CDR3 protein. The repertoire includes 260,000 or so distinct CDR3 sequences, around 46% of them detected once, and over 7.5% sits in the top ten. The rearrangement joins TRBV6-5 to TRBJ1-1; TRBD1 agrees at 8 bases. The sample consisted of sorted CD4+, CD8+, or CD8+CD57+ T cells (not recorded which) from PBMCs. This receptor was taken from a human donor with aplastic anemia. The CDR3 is CASSYTGGTEAFF. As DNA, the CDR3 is TGTGCCAGCAGTTATACAGGGGGGACCGAAGCTTTCTTT.